These T cell receptor beta chains were read from a single sample in a study of beta chain features in type 1 diabetes. Profiling relied on immunoSEQ multiplex PCR, and the TCRdb table lists in-frame clones only, not all of them. Of 150,000 to 200,000 clones listed, 10% to 15% were seen once; the top ten hold 0.62%. The material sequenced was central memory CD4+ T cells from blood. These receptors were collected from a woman younger than 30 in good health. Both conserved end residues are part of each CDR3. The D gene is left open where the match is weak. Clone size is not always given. Where it is, it says once, few, many or a class for expanded clones.

TRBD1,TRBV18,TRBJ2-7,NA,TGTGCCAGCTCACCAGTTGGACAGGGGGCTGGCGAGCAGTACTTC,CASSPVGQGAGEQYF
NA,TRBV19,TRBJ2-1,NA,TGTGCCAGTAGTAGACCCCAAAGGCGGGGAAACAATGAGCAGTTCTTC,CASSRPQRRGNNEQFF
NA,TRBV6-4,TRBJ1-1,few,TGTGCCAGCAGGGCGGGGGAACAGGGTGAAGCTTTCTTT,CASRAGEQGEAFF
NA,TRBV30,TRBJ1-2,NA,TGTGCCTGGAGTGTATCGGGAAGCATTGGCTACACCTTC,CAWSVSGSIGYTF
NA,TRBV16,TRBJ1-2,NA,TGTGCCAGCAGCCAATCGGAGAACTATGGCTACACCTTC,CASSQSENYGYTF
TRBD2,TRBV11-2,TRBJ2-1,NA,TGTGCCAGCAGCTTAGATCGGGTTAGCGGGACCCTATACAATGAGCAGTTCTTC,CASSLDRVSGTLYNEQFF
NA,TRBV2,TRBJ1-1,NA,TGTGCCAGCAGTGGACAGTTAGTTATGAACACTGAAGCTTTCTTT,CASSGQLVMNTEAFF
TRBD2,TRBV29-1,TRBJ2-7,NA,TGCAGCGCCAGAAAGCGGGAGAACTACGAGCAGTACTTC,CSARKRENYEQYF
NA,TRBV9,TRBJ2-1,NA,TGTGCCAGCAGCGTAGGGGGCTCCTTCAGCTCCTACAATGAGCAGTTCTTC,CASSVGGSFSSYNEQFF
TRBD1,TRBV27,TRBJ1-2,few,TGTGCCAGCAGTCCCGGGACAGCTCCCAACTATGGCTACACCTTC,CASSPGTAPNYGYTF
TRBD2,TRBV25-1,TRBJ2-7,NA,TGTGCCAGCAGCCAAAGACTAGCGGGATCGTCCGAGCAGTACTTC,CASSQRLAGSSEQYF
NA,TRBV29-1,TRBJ2-5,few,TGCAGCGTTGTAGGGGTTGTGGAGACCCAGTACTTC,CSVVGVVETQYF
TRBD2,TRBV2,TRBJ2-1,few,TGTGCCAGCCTTAGCGGGGGGAGCTCCTACAATGAGCAGTTCTTC,CASLSGGSSYNEQFF
TRBD2,TRBV5-1,TRBJ2-1,few,TGCGCCAGCAGCGCGGGGACTAGCGGGAAATCCAATGAGCAGTTCTTC,CASSAGTSGKSNEQFF
TRBD1,TRBV28,TRBJ1-2,NA,TGTGCCAGCCTCTTTGAGACAGGGGGCGTAGATGGCTACACCTTC,CASLFETGGVDGYTF
NA,TRBV10-3,TRBJ2-1,NA,TGTGCCATCAGTGGAGACAGCTGGGCTGAGCAGTTCTTC,CAISGDSWAEQFF
TRBD1,TRBV30,TRBJ2-1,few,TGTGCCTGGAGTGTAGGGACAGGGGGACTCTCGAATGAGCAGTTCTTC,CAWSVGTGGLSNEQFF
TRBD2,TRBV11-2,TRBJ2-2,once,TGTGCCAGCAGAGGACTAGCGGGAAACACCGGGGAGCTGTTTTTT,CASRGLAGNTGELFF
TRBD2,TRBV2,TRBJ2-3,NA,TGTGCCAGCAGAGCGCCGAGGACTAGCGGGAAGTCAGATACGCAGTATTTT,CASRAPRTSGKSDTQYF
NA,TRBV9,TRBJ2-3,NA,TGTGCCAGCAGCGTAGCCGAGTCTGCTAGCACAGATACGCAGTATTTT,CASSVAESASTDTQYF
TRBD1,TRBV11-2,TRBJ2-5,many,TGTGCCAGCAGCTCACTCCCTTCCCGGGACAGGGGTAGGAAAGAGACCCAGTACTTC,CASSSLPSRDRGRKETQYF
TRBD2,TRBV28,TRBJ2-7,NA,TGTGCCAGCAGTTTATACCCTAGCGGGACTTTTTACGAGCAGTACTTC,CASSLYPSGTFYEQYF